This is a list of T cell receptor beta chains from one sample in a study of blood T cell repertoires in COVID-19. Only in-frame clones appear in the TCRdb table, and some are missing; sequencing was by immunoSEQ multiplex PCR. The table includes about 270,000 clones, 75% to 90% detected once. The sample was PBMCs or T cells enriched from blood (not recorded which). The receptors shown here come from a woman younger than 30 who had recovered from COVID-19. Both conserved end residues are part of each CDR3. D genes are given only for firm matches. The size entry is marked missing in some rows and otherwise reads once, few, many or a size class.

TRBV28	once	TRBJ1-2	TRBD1	CASSPSLGGSGYTF	TGTGCCAGCAGCCCCTCTTTAGGGGGCAGCGGCTACACCTTC
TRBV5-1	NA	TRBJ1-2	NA	CASSPGHNYGYTF	TGCGCCAGCAGCCCCGGACACAACTATGGCTACACCTTC
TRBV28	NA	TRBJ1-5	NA	CASRILLTGINQPQHF	TGTGCCAGCAGGATCCTGCTTACAGGGATCAATCAGCCCCAGCATTTT
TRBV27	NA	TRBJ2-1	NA	CASTRLALARNEQFF	TGTGCCAGCACCCGGCTCGCCCTAGCGCGCAATGAGCAGTTCTTC
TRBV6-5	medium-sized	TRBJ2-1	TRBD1	CASTTGAWSYNEQFF	TGTGCCAGCACGACAGGGGCTTGGTCCTACAATGAGCAGTTCTTC
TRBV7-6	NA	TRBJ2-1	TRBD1	CASSARTGGYNEQFF	TGTGCCAGCAGCGCTCGGACAGGGGGATACAATGAGCAGTTCTTC
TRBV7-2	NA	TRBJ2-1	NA	CASSRQTGYNEQFF	TGTGCCAGCAGCCGTCAAACAGGCTACAATGAGCAGTTCTTC
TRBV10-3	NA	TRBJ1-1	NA	CASTGFNTEAFF	TGTGCCTCTACAGGGTTTAACACTGAAGCTTTCTTT
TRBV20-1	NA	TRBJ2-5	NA	CSPGLQETQYF	TGCAGCCCGGGACTGCAAGAGACCCAGTACTTC
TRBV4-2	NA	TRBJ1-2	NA	CASSLGAGGSTYGYTF	TGTGCCAGCAGCCTGGGTGCGGGGGGGTCGACCTATGGCTACACCTTC
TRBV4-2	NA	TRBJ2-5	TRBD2	CASSQERGGQETQYF	TGTGCCAGCAGCCAAGAGCGGGGGGGCCAAGAGACCCAGTACTTC
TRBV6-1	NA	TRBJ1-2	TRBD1	CASSDRDRLFRYTF	TGTGCCAGCAGTGACCGGGACAGGCTCTTTCGCTACACCTTC
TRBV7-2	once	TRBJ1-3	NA	CASSSKYPGQGSSGNTIYF	TGTGCCAGCAGCTCCAAGTATCCGGGGCAGGGGAGCTCTGGAAACACCATATATTTT
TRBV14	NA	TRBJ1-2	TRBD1	CASSHPGQVHSGGGYTF	TGTGCCAGCAGCCACCCGGGACAGGTGCATTCTGGCGGTGGCTACACCTTC
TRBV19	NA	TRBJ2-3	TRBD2	CASRGGRGSTDTQYF	TGTGCCAGTCGCGGCGGGCGGGGGTCCACAGATACGCAGTATTTT
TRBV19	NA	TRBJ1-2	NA	CASMRTAYGYTF	TGTGCCAGTATGAGGACAGCCTATGGCTACACCTTC
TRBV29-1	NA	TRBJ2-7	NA	CSVQATYEQYF	TGCAGCGTTCAGGCTACCTACGAGCAGTACTTC
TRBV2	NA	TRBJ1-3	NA	CASSEERGGNTIYF	TGTGCCAGCAGTGAAGAACGGGGTGGAAACACCATATATTTT
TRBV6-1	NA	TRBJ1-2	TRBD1	CASSEVGQGYGYTF	TGTGCCAGCAGTGAAGTAGGACAGGGATATGGCTACACCTTC
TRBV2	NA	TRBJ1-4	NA	CASSRTALSTNEKLFF	TGTGCCAGCAGCAGGACTGCTCTTTCAACTAATGAAAAACTGTTTTTT
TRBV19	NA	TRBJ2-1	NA	CASPGPSRIDEQFF	TGTGCCAGTCCAGGGCCATCCCGGATCGATGAGCAGTTCTTC
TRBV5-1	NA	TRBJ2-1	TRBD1	CASSTRTDRVGQFF	TGCGCCAGCAGCACCCGAACAGACAGGGTGGGGCAGTTCTTC
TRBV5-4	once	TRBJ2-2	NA	CASSLRGLNTGELFF	TGTGCCAGCAGCCTCAGGGGCTTGAACACCGGGGAGCTGTTTTTT
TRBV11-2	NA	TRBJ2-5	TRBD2	CASSLLAAGVQETQYF	TGTGCCAGCAGCTTACTTGCAGCGGGGGTACAAGAGACCCAGTACTTC
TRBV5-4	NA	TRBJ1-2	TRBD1	CASSETGSYGYTF	TGTGCCAGCAGCGAGACAGGGAGCTATGGCTACACCTTC
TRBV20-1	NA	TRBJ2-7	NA	CSASRNQDEQYF	TGCAGTGCTAGTAGAAACCAGGACGAGCAGTACTTC
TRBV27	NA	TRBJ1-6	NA	CASSFRTVHSPLHF	TGTGCCAGCAGTTTCCGGACAGTACATTCACCCCTCCACTTT
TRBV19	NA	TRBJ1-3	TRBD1	CASKAPWAGGNTIYF	TGTGCCTCCAAAGCCCCCTGGGCAGGGGGGAACACCATATATTTT
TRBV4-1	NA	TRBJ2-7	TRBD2	CASSQPTSGGSYEQYF	TGCGCCAGCAGCCAACCGACTAGCGGGGGGTCCTACGAGCAGTACTTC
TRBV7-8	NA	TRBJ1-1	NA	CASSIMALNTEAFF	TGTGCCAGCAGCATAATGGCCCTGAACACTGAAGCTTTCTTT
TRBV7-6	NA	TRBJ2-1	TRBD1	CASSWGQGGNEQFF	TGTGCCAGCAGCTGGGGACAGGGTGGGAATGAGCAGTTCTTC
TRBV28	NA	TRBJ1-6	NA	CASSPASGRHNSPLHF	TGTGCCAGCAGTCCAGCCAGCGGACGGCATAATTCACCCCTCCACTTT
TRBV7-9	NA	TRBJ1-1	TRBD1	CASSSEGQGVGGAFF	TGTGCCAGCAGCTCTGAGGGACAGGGGGTTGGGGGAGCTTTCTTT
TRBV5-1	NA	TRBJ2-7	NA	CASSFGLHGTYEQYF	TGCGCCAGCAGCTTCGGACTTCATGGGACCTACGAGCAGTACTTC
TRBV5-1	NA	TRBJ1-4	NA	CASSDGGATNEKLFF	TGCGCCAGCAGCGACGGAGGTGCAACTAATGAAAAACTGTTTTTT
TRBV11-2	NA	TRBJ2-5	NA	CASSPGTGNQEKTQYF	TGTGCCAGCAGCCCCGGTACCGGGAACCAAGAGAAAACCCAGTACTTC
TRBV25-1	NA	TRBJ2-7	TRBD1	CASSDPGQGLEQYF	TGTGCCAGCAGTGACCCGGGACAGGGGTTGGAGCAGTACTTC
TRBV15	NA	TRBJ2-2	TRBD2	CATSRLGGANTGELFF	TGTGCCACCAGCAGACTCGGGGGGGCGAACACCGGGGAGCTGTTTTTT
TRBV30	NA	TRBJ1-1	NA	CAWSGTWVVRGTEAFF	TGTGCCTGGAGTGGGACGTGGGTTGTCCGGGGCACTGAAGCTTTCTTT
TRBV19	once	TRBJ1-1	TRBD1	CASSIGTGGNREAFF	TGTGCCAGTAGTATCGGGACAGGGGGAAATAGGGAAGCTTTCTTT
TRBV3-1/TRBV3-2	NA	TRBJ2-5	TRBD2	CASSQYLAGGPGETQYF	TGTGCCAGCAGCCAATATCTAGCGGGGGGGCCAGGAGAGACCCAGTACTTC
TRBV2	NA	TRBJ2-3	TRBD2	CASSDWGGSDTQYF	TGTGCCAGCAGTGATTGGGGGGGGTCAGATACGCAGTATTTT
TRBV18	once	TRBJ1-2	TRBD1	CASSPGQGAGSNYGYTF	TGTGCCAGCTCACCCGGACAGGGGGCTGGGTCTAACTATGGCTACACCTTC
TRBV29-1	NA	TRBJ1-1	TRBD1	CSVQGAVTEAFF	TGCAGCGTTCAGGGGGCGGTCACTGAAGCTTTCTTT